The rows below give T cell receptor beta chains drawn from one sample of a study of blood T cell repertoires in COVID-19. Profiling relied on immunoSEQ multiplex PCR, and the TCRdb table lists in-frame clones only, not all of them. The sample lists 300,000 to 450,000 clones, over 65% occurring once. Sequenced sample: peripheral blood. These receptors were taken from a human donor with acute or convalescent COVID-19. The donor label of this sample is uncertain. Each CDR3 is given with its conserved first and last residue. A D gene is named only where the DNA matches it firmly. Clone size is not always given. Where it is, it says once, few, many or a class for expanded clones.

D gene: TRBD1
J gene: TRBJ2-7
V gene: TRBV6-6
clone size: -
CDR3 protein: CASSYGQGTSYEQYF
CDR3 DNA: TGTGCCAGCAGTTACGGACAGGGGACCTCCTACGAGCAGTACTTC

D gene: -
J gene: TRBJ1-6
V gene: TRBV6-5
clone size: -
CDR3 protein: CASRRTSSPLHF
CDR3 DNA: TGTGCCAGCAGGCGGACATCATCACCCCTCCACTTT

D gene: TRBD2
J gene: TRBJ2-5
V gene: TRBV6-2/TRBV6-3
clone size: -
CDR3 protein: CASSYDLAGARQETQYF
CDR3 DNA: TGTGCCAGCAGTTACGACCTAGCGGGAGCGAGGCAAGAGACCCAGTACTTC

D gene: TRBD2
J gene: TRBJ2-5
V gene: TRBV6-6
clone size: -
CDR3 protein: CASKIREGETQYF
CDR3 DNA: TGTGCCAGCAAGATTCGGGAGGGGGAGACCCAGTACTTC

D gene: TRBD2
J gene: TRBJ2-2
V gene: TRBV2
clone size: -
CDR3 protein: CASSPGPGTEGLAGDPGELFF
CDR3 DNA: TGTGCCAGCAGTCCTGGCCCCGGGACTGAGGGACTAGCGGGAGACCCCGGGGAGCTGTTTTTT

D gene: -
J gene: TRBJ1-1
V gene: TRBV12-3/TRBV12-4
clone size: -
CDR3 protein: CASSLRGNTEAFF
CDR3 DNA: TGTGCCAGCAGTTTACGAGGGAACACTGAAGCTTTCTTT

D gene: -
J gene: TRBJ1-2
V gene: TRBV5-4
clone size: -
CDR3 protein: CASSAPGGWYGYTF
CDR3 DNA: TGTGCCAGCAGCGCCCCCGGGGGGTGGTATGGCTACACCTTC

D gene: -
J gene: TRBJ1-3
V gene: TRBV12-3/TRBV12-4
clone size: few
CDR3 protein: CASSLAGGDTIYF
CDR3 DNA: TGTGCCAGCAGTTTAGCAGGGGGGGACACCATATATTTT

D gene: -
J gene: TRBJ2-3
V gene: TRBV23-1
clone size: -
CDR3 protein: CASSPKFPPFPAPVLTGTQYF
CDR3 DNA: TGCGCCAGCAGTCCAAAGTTTCCCCCCTTTCCGGCTCCGGTTCTCACAGGGACGCAGTATTTT

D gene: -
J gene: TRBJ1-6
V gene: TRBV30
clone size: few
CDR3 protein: CAWSVSERSPLHF
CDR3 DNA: TGTGCCTGGAGTGTCAGTGAGAGGTCACCCCTCCACTTT

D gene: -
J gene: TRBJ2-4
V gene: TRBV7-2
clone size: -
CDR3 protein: CASSLGPGVNIQYF
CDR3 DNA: TGTGCCAGCAGCTTAGGCCCGGGGGTTAACATTCAGTACTTC

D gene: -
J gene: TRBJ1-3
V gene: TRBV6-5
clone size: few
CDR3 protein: CASSPRSASGNTIYF
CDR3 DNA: TGTGCCAGCAGCCCACGGTCCGCCTCTGGAAACACCATATATTTT

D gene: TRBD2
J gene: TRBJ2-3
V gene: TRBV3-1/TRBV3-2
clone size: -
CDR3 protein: CASSPSSGGDHRDTQYF
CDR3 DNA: TGTGCCAGCAGCCCCTCTAGCGGGGGGGACCATAGGGATACGCAGTATTTT

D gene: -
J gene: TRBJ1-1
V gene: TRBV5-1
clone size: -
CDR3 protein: CASSFGGTEAFF
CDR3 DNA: TGCGCCAGCAGCTTTGGCGGTACTGAAGCTTTCTTT

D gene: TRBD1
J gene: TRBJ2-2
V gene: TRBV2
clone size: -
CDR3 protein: CASSRQGYTGELFF
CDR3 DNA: TGTGCCAGCAGCCGACAGGGCTACACCGGGGAGCTGTTTTTT

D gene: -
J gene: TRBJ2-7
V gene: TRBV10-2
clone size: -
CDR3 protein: CASSATGRVEQYF
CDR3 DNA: TGCGCCAGCAGTGCTACAGGGCGCGTCGAGCAGTACTTC

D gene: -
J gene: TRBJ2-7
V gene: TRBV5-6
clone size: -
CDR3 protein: CASSLVLGNYEQYF
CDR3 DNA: TGTGCCAGCAGCTTAGTTTTGGGCAACTACGAGCAGTACTTC

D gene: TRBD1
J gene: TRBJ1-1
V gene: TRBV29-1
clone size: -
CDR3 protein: CSVDSRGRKTEAFF
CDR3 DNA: TGCAGCGTTGACAGCAGGGGGCGGAAAACTGAAGCTTTCTTT

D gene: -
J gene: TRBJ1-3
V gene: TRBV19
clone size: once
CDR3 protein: CASKRADSGNTIYF
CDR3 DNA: TGTGCCAGTAAGAGGGCAGACTCTGGAAACACCATATATTTT

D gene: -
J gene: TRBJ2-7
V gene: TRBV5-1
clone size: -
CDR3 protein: CASSTSRSYEQYF
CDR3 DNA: TGCGCCAGCAGTACTAGTAGGTCCTACGAGCAGTACTTC

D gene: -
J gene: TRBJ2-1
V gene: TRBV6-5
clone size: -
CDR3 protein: CASSPNSRNEQFF
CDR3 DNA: TGTGCCAGCAGTCCGAATAGTCGGAATGAGCAGTTCTTC

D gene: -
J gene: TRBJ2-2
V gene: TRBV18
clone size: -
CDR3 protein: CASSRLTTLVLNTGELFF
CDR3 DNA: TGTGCCAGCTCACGGCTGACGACTCTCGTCTTGAACACCGGGGAGCTGTTTTTT

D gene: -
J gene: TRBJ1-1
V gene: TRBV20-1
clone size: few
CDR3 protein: CSARPGLEAFF
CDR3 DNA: TGCAGTGCTAGACCGGGATTGGAAGCTTTCTTT

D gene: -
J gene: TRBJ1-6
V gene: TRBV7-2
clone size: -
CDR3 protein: CASSLVSPRSSPLHF
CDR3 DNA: TGTGCCAGCAGCTTAGTTAGCCCAAGGTCCTCACCCCTCCACTTT

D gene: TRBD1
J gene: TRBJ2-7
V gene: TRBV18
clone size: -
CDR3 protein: CASSLGQGGTYEQYF
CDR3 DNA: TGTGCCAGCTCACTCGGACAGGGCGGCACCTACGAGCAGTACTTC

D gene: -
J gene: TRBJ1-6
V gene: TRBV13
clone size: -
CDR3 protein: CASSVTRQSTLHF
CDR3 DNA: TGTGCCAGCAGTGTAACGAGGCAATCGACCCTCCACTTT

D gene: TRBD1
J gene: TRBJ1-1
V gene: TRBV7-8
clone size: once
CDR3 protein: CASTGDRGMNTEAFF
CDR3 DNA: TGTGCCAGCACTGGGGACAGGGGGATGAACACTGAAGCTTTCTTT

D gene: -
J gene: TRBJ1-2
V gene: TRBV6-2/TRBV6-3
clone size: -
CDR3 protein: CASSLDSRIAYGYTF
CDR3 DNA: TGTGCCAGCAGTTTGGACAGCCGCATCGCCTATGGCTACACCTTC

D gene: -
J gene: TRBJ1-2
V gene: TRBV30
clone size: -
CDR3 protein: CAWRRPGFNYGYTF
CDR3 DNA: TGTGCCTGGAGACGTCCGGGATTTAACTATGGCTACACCTTC

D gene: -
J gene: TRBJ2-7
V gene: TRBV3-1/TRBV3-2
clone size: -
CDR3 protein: CASSQDHRSSYEQYF
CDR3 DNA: TGTGCCAGCAGCCAAGATCACAGAAGCTCCTACGAGCAGTACTTC

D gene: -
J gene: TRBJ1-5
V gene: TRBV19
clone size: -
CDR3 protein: CAGGVGRTSNQPQHF
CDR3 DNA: TGTGCCGGGGGGGTAGGCAGGACGAGCAATCAGCCCCAGCATTTT

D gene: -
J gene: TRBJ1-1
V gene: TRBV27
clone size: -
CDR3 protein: CASREGDTEAFF
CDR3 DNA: TGTGCCAGCAGAGAGGGGGACACTGAAGCTTTCTTT

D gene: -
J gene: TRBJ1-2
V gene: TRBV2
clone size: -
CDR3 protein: CASSFSGGTGYGYTF
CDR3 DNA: TGTGCCAGCAGTTTCAGCGGGGGGACCGGCTATGGCTACACCTTC

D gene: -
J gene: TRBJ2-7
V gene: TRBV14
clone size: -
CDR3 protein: CASSLQSSYEQYF
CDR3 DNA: TGTGCCAGCAGCCTCCAATCCTCCTACGAGCAGTACTTC

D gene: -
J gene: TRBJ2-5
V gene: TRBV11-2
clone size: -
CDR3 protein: CASSYDGGPAGETQYF
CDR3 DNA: TGTGCCAGCAGCTATGACGGAGGTCCAGCGGGAGAGACCCAGTACTTC

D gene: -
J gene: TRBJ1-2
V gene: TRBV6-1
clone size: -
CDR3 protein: CASSEGSGESYGYTF
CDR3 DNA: TGTGCCAGCAGTGAAGGATCAGGGGAATCCTATGGCTACACCTTC

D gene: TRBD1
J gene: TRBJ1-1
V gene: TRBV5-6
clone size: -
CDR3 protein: CASSFLDRTEAFF
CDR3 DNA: TGTGCCAGCAGCTTTCTGGACAGGACTGAAGCTTTCTTT

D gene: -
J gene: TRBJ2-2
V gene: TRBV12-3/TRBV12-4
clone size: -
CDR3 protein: CASRKRDTGELFF
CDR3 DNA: TGTGCCAGCCGAAAGAGGGACACCGGGGAGCTGTTTTTT

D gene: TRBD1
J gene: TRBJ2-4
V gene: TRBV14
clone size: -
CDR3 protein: CASSQGWTGQKNIQYF
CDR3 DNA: TGTGCCAGCAGCCAAGGATGGACAGGGCAAAAAAACATTCAGTACTTC

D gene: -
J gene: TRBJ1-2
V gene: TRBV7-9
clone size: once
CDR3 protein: CASYPRQGKDGYTF
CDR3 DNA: TGTGCCAGCTACCCCCGGCAGGGGAAAGATGGCTACACCTTC

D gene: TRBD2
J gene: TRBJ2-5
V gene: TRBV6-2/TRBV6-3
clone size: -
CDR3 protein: CASTPFGGGQETQYF
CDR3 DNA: TGTGCCAGCACCCCATTTGGCGGGGGGCAAGAGACCCAGTACTTC

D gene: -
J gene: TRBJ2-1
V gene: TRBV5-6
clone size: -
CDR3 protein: CASSPEGKDEQFF
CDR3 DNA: TGTGCCAGCAGCCCGGAGGGGAAGGATGAGCAGTTCTTC

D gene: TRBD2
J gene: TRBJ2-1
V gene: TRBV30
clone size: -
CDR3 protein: CAWETGSVGEGEQFF
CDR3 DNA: TGTGCCTGGGAGACGGGGAGCGTGGGGGAGGGTGAGCAGTTCTTC

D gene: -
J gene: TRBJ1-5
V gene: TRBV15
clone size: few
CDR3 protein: CATSRDSEYQPQHF
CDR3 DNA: TGTGCCACCAGCAGAGATTCTGAGTATCAGCCCCAGCATTTT

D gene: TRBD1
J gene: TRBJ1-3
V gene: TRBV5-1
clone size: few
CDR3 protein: CASSPTGDHSGNTIYF
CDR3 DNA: TGCGCCAGCAGCCCAACAGGGGACCACTCTGGAAACACCATATATTTT

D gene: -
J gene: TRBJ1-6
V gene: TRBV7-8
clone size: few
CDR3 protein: CASSREGAGYNSPLHF
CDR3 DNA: TGTGCCAGCAGCCGCGAAGGGGCGGGGTATAATTCACCCCTCCACTTT

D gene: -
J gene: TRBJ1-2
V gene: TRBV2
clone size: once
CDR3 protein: CASNRDSTYGYTF
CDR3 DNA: TGTGCCAGCAACCGGGATTCAACCTATGGCTACACCTTC

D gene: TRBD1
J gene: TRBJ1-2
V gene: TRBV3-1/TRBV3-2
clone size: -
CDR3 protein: CASRGTGYGYTF
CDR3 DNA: TGTGCCAGCAGGGGGACAGGGTATGGCTACACCTTC